A selection of T cell receptor beta chains follows, all from one sample in a study of OX40 agonist ivuxolimab in advanced cancers. The table came from immunoSEQ multiplex PCR; TCRdb's copy has only in-frame clones and leaves some out. Among over 30,000 clones, roughly 80% were seen once, and the ten largest hold 2.6%. Sequencing was performed on CD4+ or CD8+ T cells sorted from blood, taken in a trial of the OX40 agonist ivuxolimab. The receptors originated from an adult with an advanced solid tumor such as melanoma, head and neck, liver or kidney cancer. Each CDR3 is given with its conserved first and last residue. Each record gives: V gene, clone size, D gene, J gene, CDR3 protein, CDR3 DNA. A D gene is named only where the DNA matches it firmly. Expanded clones get a size class; other rows say once, few or many, or leave the size out.

>TRBV4-3|NA|NA|TRBJ2-7
CASSQEGYEQYF
TGCGCCAGCAGCCAAGAGGGCTACGAGCAGTACTTC
>TRBV15|NA|TRBD1|TRBJ1-5
CAISIGTENQPQHF
TGTGCCATTTCAATAGGGACAGAGAATCAGCCCCAGCATTTT
>TRBV29-1|NA|NA|TRBJ2-1
CSVEVLVNEQFF
TGCAGCGTTGAGGTCCTTGTGAATGAGCAGTTCTTC
>TRBV7-9|NA|NA|TRBJ2-7
CASSLGGSPSSYEQYF
TGTGCCAGCAGCTTAGGCGGCAGCCCCTCGAGCTACGAGCAGTACTTC
>TRBV10-3|NA|TRBD2|TRBJ2-3
CATGPTSGDTDTQYF
TGTGCCACCGGCCCAACTAGCGGGGACACAGATACGCAGTATTTT
>TRBV5-1|NA|NA|TRBJ2-1
CASSLETAGAGNEQFF
TGCGCCAGCAGCTTGGAAACTGCGGGGGCGGGCAATGAGCAGTTCTTC
>TRBV10-3|NA|NA|TRBJ1-1
CAISGGGKGTEAFF
TGTGCCATCAGTGGTGGGGGGAAGGGGACCGAAGCTTTCTTT
>TRBV4-3|NA|NA|TRBJ2-4
CASSRGRGAKNIQYF
TGCGCCAGCAGCCGAGGACGGGGGGCCAAAAACATTCAGTACTTC
>TRBV6-5|NA|NA|TRBJ2-7
CATGPGIVYEQYF
TGTGCCACCGGGCCCGGAATAGTTTACGAGCAGTACTTC
>TRBV7-9|NA|TRBD1|TRBJ2-2
CASSKTGVNTGELFF
TGTGCCAGCAGCAAGACAGGGGTTAACACCGGGGAGCTGTTTTTT
>TRBV7-2|NA|NA|TRBJ2-7
CASSGPSRVEQYF
TGTGCCAGCAGCGGGCCTAGCCGAGTCGAGCAGTACTTC
>TRBV9|NA|NA|TRBJ2-1
CASSVVMVGNEQFF
TGTGCCAGCAGCGTAGTAATGGTAGGCAATGAGCAGTTCTTC
>TRBV7-3|NA|NA|TRBJ2-3
CASSFQSTDTQYF
TGTGCCAGCAGCTTCCAGAGCACAGATACGCAGTATTTT
>TRBV9|NA|NA|TRBJ2-3
CASSVAASPYSTDTQYF
TGTGCCAGCAGCGTAGCCGCTAGCCCCTATAGCACAGATACGCAGTATTTT
>TRBV11-1|few|TRBD2|TRBJ2-5
CASSSAGTIETQYF
TGTGCCAGCAGCTCGGCCGGGACTATAGAGACCCAGTACTTC
>TRBV5-1|NA|TRBD2|TRBJ2-5
CASSPFTGLAEETQYF
TGCGCCAGCAGCCCCTTCACGGGACTAGCGGAAGAGACCCAGTACTTC
>TRBV4-3|few|NA|TRBJ2-7
CASSQGPAQATTYEQYF
TGCGCCAGCAGCCAAGGCCCTGCCCAGGCTACAACCTACGAGCAGTACTTC
>TRBV5-6|NA|TRBD1|TRBJ2-7
CASSRTGTGDYEQYF
TGTGCCAGCAGCCGTACCGGGACAGGGGACTACGAGCAGTACTTC
>TRBV18|NA|NA|TRBJ1-3
CASSPPENTIYF
TGTGCCAGCTCACCACCGGAGAACACCATATATTTT
>TRBV11-3|NA|NA|TRBJ2-5
CASSLRIADQETQYF
TGTGCCAGCAGCCTACGAATAGCGGACCAAGAGACCCAGTACTTC
>TRBV10-3|NA|NA|TRBJ2-3
CAISGVITDTQYF
TGTGCCATCAGTGGGGTGATCACAGATACGCAGTATTTT
>TRBV6-1|few|NA|TRBJ2-1
CASSEAGAGGKRGEQFF
TGTGCCAGCAGTGAAGCGGGGGCGGGCGGAAAGCGCGGTGAGCAGTTCTTC
>TRBV7-3|once|NA|TRBJ2-3
CASSFIGKDTQYF
TGTGCCAGCAGCTTTATAGGCAAAGATACGCAGTATTTT
>TRBV7-3|once|TRBD2|TRBJ2-3
CASSRSGTSLDTQYF
TGTGCCAGCAGCCGATCCGGGACTAGCTTGGATACGCAGTATTTT
>TRBV9|NA|TRBD1|TRBJ2-7
CASSPASGQGISEQYF
TGTGCCAGCAGCCCCGCCAGTGGACAGGGAATTAGCGAGCAGTACTTC
>TRBV30|NA|TRBD1|TRBJ2-1
CAWSPPDRSRGNEQFF
TGTGCCTGGAGTCCGCCGGACAGGTCAAGAGGCAATGAGCAGTTCTTC
>TRBV5-6|NA|NA|TRBJ2-3
CASSSIRSSTDTQYF
TGTGCCAGCAGCTCGATCAGGAGTAGCACAGATACGCAGTATTTT
>TRBV4-2|NA|TRBD1|TRBJ1-5
CASSQVAGGTKQPQHF
TGTGCCAGCAGCCAAGTGGCAGGGGGTACGAAACAGCCCCAGCATTTT
>TRBV2|NA|NA|TRBJ2-7
CASSEGPQTSWVQYF
TGTGCCAGCAGTGAGGGTCCACAAACTAGCTGGGTGCAGTACTTC
>TRBV7-3|NA|NA|TRBJ2-5
CASSPGPSGETQYF
TGTGCCAGCAGCCCCGGACCCTCGGGGGAGACCCAGTACTTC
>TRBV7-2|NA|NA|TRBJ2-3
CASSSRTGPAVDTQYF
TGTGCCAGCAGCTCCAGGACTGGGCCCGCTGTAGATACGCAGTATTTT
>TRBV6-5|NA|NA|TRBJ1-4
CASSYGYATNEKLFF
TGTGCCAGCAGTTACGGATATGCAACTAATGAAAAACTGTTTTTT
>TRBV6-4|NA|TRBD1|TRBJ2-3
CASSAGTGPTDTQYF
TGTGCCAGCAGCGCCGGGACAGGGCCCACAGATACGCAGTATTTT
>TRBV2|NA|NA|TRBJ2-3
CASSELEYTDTQYF
TGTGCCAGCAGTGAGCTAGAATACACAGATACGCAGTATTTT
>TRBV27|NA|NA|TRBJ1-5
CASSLRTYQPQHF
TGTGCCAGCAGTTTAAGGACATATCAGCCCCAGCATTTT
>TRBV19|NA|NA|TRBJ2-7
CASSIRRGRSYEQYF
TGTGCCAGTAGTATAAGAAGGGGACGGTCCTACGAGCAGTACTTC
>TRBV4-2|NA|NA|TRBJ1-1
CASSQLQGGITEAFF
TGTGCCAGCAGCCAGTTACAGGGTGGTATCACTGAAGCTTTCTTT
>TRBV2|NA|NA|TRBJ1-2
CASREKTALVYGYTF
TGTGCCAGCAGGGAGAAGACGGCCCTCGTCTATGGCTACACCTTC
>TRBV7-3|NA|NA|TRBJ2-3
CASSRTGLGTDTQYF
TGTGCCAGCAGCCGTACAGGGCTAGGCACAGATACGCAGTATTTT
>TRBV29-1|NA|NA|TRBJ2-7
CSVIEDLYEQYF
TGCAGCGTTATTGAGGACCTCTACGAGCAGTACTTC
>TRBV5-1|medium-sized|NA|TRBJ2-5
CASSLLPGQETQYF
TGCGCCAGCAGCTTGCTCCCAGGCCAAGAGACCCAGTACTTC
>TRBV29-1|NA|NA|TRBJ1-1
CSVVDFPEAFF
TGCAGCGTTGTTGATTTTCCTGAAGCTTTCTTT
>TRBV2|NA|NA|TRBJ2-2
CASSEGGARPELFF
TGTGCCAGCAGTGAGGGGGGGGCCCGGCCAGAGCTGTTTTTT
>TRBV30|NA|NA|TRBJ2-7
CAWKGSSYEQYF
TGTGCCTGGAAGGGTAGCTCCTACGAGCAGTACTTC
>TRBV7-2|NA|NA|TRBJ2-2
CASSFHTNTGELFF
TGTGCCAGCAGCTTCCACACAAACACCGGGGAGCTGTTTTTT
>TRBV5-1|NA|TRBD1|TRBJ1-1
CASSSDRGLNTEAFF
TGCGCCAGCAGCTCCGACAGGGGATTGAACACTGAAGCTTTCTTT
>TRBV30|NA|TRBD1|TRBJ2-1
CAWAGWRTGGLNEQFF
TGTGCCTGGGCGGGCTGGAGGACAGGGGGCCTCAATGAGCAGTTCTTC
>TRBV5-1|NA|NA|TRBJ2-7
CASSLAMGGERILYEQYF
TGCGCCAGCAGCTTGGCCATGGGGGGCGAAAGGATATTATACGAGCAGTACTTC
>TRBV2|NA|NA|TRBJ1-6
CASSVTQYNSPLHF
TGTGCCAGCAGTGTGACGCAGTATAATTCACCCCTCCACTTT
>TRBV25-1|NA|NA|TRBJ1-2
CASSERGSSYGYTF
TGTGCCAGCAGTGAACGCGGTAGTAGTTATGGCTACACCTTC
>TRBV28|NA|NA|TRBJ2-7
CASSPTGTPYEQYF
TGTGCCAGCAGCCCTACAGGGACCCCCTACGAGCAGTACTTC
>TRBV18|NA|NA|TRBJ2-4
CASSPGNRPLAKNIQYF
TGTGCCAGCTCACCGGGCAACCGACCGCTAGCCAAAAACATTCAGTACTTC
>TRBV2|NA|TRBD2|TRBJ2-5
CASSGMGLAGEETQYF
TGTGCCAGCAGTGGGATGGGACTAGCGGGGGAGGAGACCCAGTACTTC
>TRBV5-1|NA|TRBD1|TRBJ2-7
CASSGGQVSYEQYF
TGCGCCAGCAGCGGGGGACAGGTCTCCTACGAGCAGTACTTC
>TRBV11-2|NA|TRBD1|TRBJ2-1
CASSIRDRGPGGDNEQFF
TGTGCCAGCAGCATCCGGGACAGGGGTCCTGGTGGGGACAATGAGCAGTTCTTC
>TRBV6-4|NA|NA|TRBJ2-1
CASSETGPSSYNEQFF
TGTGCCAGCAGTGAAACAGGTCCCAGCTCCTACAATGAGCAGTTCTTC
>TRBV11-2|NA|NA|TRBJ2-5
CASSLAVGRETQYF
TGTGCCAGCAGCTTAGCGGTTGGGAGAGAGACCCAGTACTTC
>TRBV9|NA|NA|TRBJ2-7
CASSVDPRGSYEQYF
TGTGCCAGCAGCGTAGACCCCAGGGGATCCTACGAGCAGTACTTC